A single sample is the source of the 13 T cell receptor beta chains below, sequenced in a study of T cell responses to AZD1222 COVID-19 vaccine. Libraries were prepared by immunoSEQ multiplex PCR; TCRdb keeps only in-frame clonotypes and omits some of them. The sample records approximately 91,000 clones, around 93% being singletons. The source was peripheral blood, collected 28 days after the second AZD1222 dose. The receptors were gathered from an adult who received the AZD1222 COVID-19 vaccine.

The genes are TRBV7-9 and TRBJ2-3; D is ambiguous. Trimming took off 5 bases at V and 0 bases at J, with 12 bases between the two ends. This CDR3 has 15 residues. Germline V gene data show CDR1 as SEHNR and CDR2 as FQNEAQ (reference sequence). The CDR3 DNA reads as TGTGCCAGCAGCCCTAGTTACTCTAGCACAGATACGCAGTATTTT. This translates into CASSPSYSSTDTQYF.

The rearrangement uses TRBV11-1 and TRBJ2-7; D is unclear. The CDR3 is 12 amino acids. Trimming stripped 6 bases from V and 5 bases from J, with 11 bases between. CDR1 is SGHAT and CDR2 is FQDESV in the germline V gene (reference sequence). CDR3 residues: CASRSPRHEQYF. The CDR3 region has the DNA TGTGCCAGCAGGTCTCCACGGCACGAGCAGTACTTC.

The rearrangement links TRBV7-9 to TRBJ1-2; D is uncertain. The CDR3 spans 14 residues. Germline CDR1 SEHNR, CDR2 FQNEAQ (reference sequence). Trimming removed 5 bases at V and 0 bases at J, with 10 bases between. The CDR3 DNA reads TGTGCCAGCAGCCCCAGCGGAGCTAACTATGGCTACACCTTC. Translating it yields CASSPSGANYGYTF. The variable domain in full, completed from reference TRBV7-9 and TRBJ1-2, reads DTGVSQNPRHKITKRGQNVTFRCDPISEHNRLYWYRQTLGQGPEFLTYFQNEAQLEKSRLLSDRFSAERPKGSFSTLEIQRTEQGDSAMYLCASSPSGANYGYTFGSGTRLTVV.

The rearrangement links TRBV9 to TRBJ1-3, with 7 nucleotides matching TRBD1. Unmatched junction bases numbered 8, after V lost 2 bases and J lost 0 bases. This CDR3 has 17 residues. From germline, CDR1 is SGDLS and CDR2 YYNGEE. The CDR3 is CASSVGGGTGSGNTIYF. The DNA for the CDR3 is TGTGCCAGCAGCGTTGGAGGGGGCACGGGCTCTGGAAACACCATATATTTT.

The genes are TRBV10-3 and TRBJ2-3, with D unresolved. This CDR3 is 14 amino acids long. Germline V gene data show CDR1 as ENHRY and CDR2 as SYGVKD. V lost 3 bases and J 2 bases, leaving 9 bases between the germline ends. In nucleotides, the CDR3 is TGTGCCATCAGTGACTTGACGTCCACAGATACGCAGTATTTT. Its translation is CAISDLTSTDTQYF.

The V gene is TRBV6-6, the J gene TRBJ2-7, with D possibly TRBD1 on 7 matching bases. V dropped 6 bases and J dropped 6 bases, with 24 bases sitting between them. CDR1 is MNHNY and CDR2 is SVGAGI in the germline V gene (reference sequence). This CDR3 comprises 16 residues. The CDR3 here is CASRGGPGQRKFEQYF. The CDR3 region has the DNA TGTGCCAGCAGGGGGGGACCGGGACAGAGGAAGTTCGAGCAGTACTTC.

The rearrangement joins TRBV19 to TRBJ1-1; D might be TRBD1 (5 bases). Trimming removed 9 bases from V and 4 bases from J, with 24 bases in between. This CDR3 spans 16 amino acids. Germline values: CDR1 LNHDA, CDR2 SQIVND (reference sequence). CDR3 protein: CARPHQGEFNSTEAFF. For the CDR3, the DNA is TGTGCCAGACCACATCAGGGAGAGTTTAACAGCACTGAAGCTTTCTTT.

The chain recombines TRBV18 with TRBJ1-4; no definite D call. Trimming left V 6 bases short and J 3 bases short, with 14 bases between. Germline V gene data show CDR1 as KGHSH and CDR2 as LQKENI. CDR3 length: 15 amino acids. The CDR3, as DNA: TGTGCCAGCTCCCGCGACGAAGGGTCTAATGAAAAACTGTTTTTT. This encodes CASSRDEGSNEKLFF. The full variable domain, in which reference TRBV18 and TRBJ1-4 provide the parts outside the CDR3, is NAGVMQNPRHLVRRRGQEARLRCSPMKGHSHVYWYRQLPEEGLKFMVYLQKENIIDESGMPKERFSAEFPKEGPSILRIQQVVRGDSAAYFCASSRDEGSNEKLFFGSGTQLSVL.

The gene calls are TRBV3-1 (or the pseudogene TRBV3-2) and TRBJ1-2, with a tentative D call TRBD1 (6 bases). Deletions cut 2 bases from V and 1 base from J, with 11 bases between. This CDR3 is built from 15 residues. From germline, CDR1 is LGHDT and CDR2 YNNKEL (reference sequence). CDR3 in DNA: TGTGCCAGCAGCCAACTTGGACAGAATAACTATGGCTACACCTTC. Encoded protein: CASSQLGQNNYGYTF.

This clone was recorded only once. The chain uses TRBV4-1 and TRBJ1-2; D is ambiguous. This CDR3 has 13 residues. V shed 4 bases and J shed 8 bases, with 14 bases lying between them. CDR1 is MGHRA and CDR2 is YSYEKL in the germline V gene. This chain's CDR3 is CASSLFGVGGYTF. Here the CDR3 DNA reads TGCGCCAGCAGCCTCTTCGGTGTGGGGGGCTACACCTTC.

The chain links TRBV5-1 to TRBJ2-7, with D tentatively TRBD1 (5 bases). The V gene's germline CDR1 is SGHRS and CDR2 YFSETQ. Trimming pared 0 bases from V and 2 bases from J, leaving 12 bases between. This CDR3 has 15 amino acids. CDR3 region: CASSLDSGSTYEQYF. CDR3 bases: TGCGCCAGCAGCTTGGACTCAGGGTCAACCTACGAGCAGTACTTC.

This clone was seen a single time. This chain connects TRBV29-1 to TRBJ2-5; D remains unclear. Trimming took 7 bases from V and 1 from J, leaving 19 bases between them. The CDR3 length is 15 residues. Germline CDR1 and CDR2: SQVTM and ANQGSEA. This CDR3 reads CSGYLERAPQETQYF. CDR3 DNA sequence: TGCAGCGGATATTTAGAAAGGGCGCCCCAAGAGACCCAGTACTTC.

This chain joins TRBV28 and TRBJ2-1; weak D call: TRBD1 (5 bases). With 5 bases removed from V and 6 bases from J, the gap between germline ends came to 23 bases. This CDR3 region has 17 residues. The germline gives CDR1 MDHEN, CDR2 SYDVKM. The CDR3 coding sequence is TGTGCCAGCAGTGAAGACACGACGTCAGGAAGGGGCAATGAGCAGTTCTTC. Residues: CASSEDTTSGRGNEQFF.